A single sample is the source of the 15 T cell receptor beta chains below, sequenced in a study of blood T cell repertoires in COVID-19. Repertoires were generated with immunoSEQ multiplex PCR, while TCRdb's copy carries only in-frame clones and drops some. Of approximately 400,000 clones in the sample, roughly 86% were seen once. The material sequenced was PBMCs or T cells enriched from blood (not recorded which). All receptors derive from a man aged 30 to 45 who had recovered from COVID-19.

This clone is a singleton in its sample. Other DNA sequences in the same sample also yield this CDR3. V and J are TRBV18 and TRBJ1-1; unclear D gene. Germline loops: CDR1 KGHSH, CDR2 LQKENI. This CDR3 comprises 13 residues. Trimming stripped 2 bases from V and 2 bases from J, with 6 bases between. The DNA for the CDR3 is TGTGCCAGCTCACCATACAGAAACACTGAAGCTTTCTTT. Translation gives CASSPYRNTEAFF.

About this clone itself: Other DNA sequences in this sample translate to the same CDR3. This chain uses TRBV9 with TRBJ2-5, with D tentatively TRBD2 (6 bases). CDR3 length: 14 amino acids. Germline values: CDR1 SGDLS, CDR2 YYNGEE. Trimming left V 2 bases short and J 1 base short, with 9 bases between. As DNA, the CDR3 is TGTGCCAGCAGCGTTAGCGGCCTCCAAGAGACCCAGTACTTC. The encoded protein is CASSVSGLQETQYF.

In this sample, this clone turned up once. V is TRBV19 and J is TRBJ2-7, with D possibly being TRBD2 (6 bases). Germline loops: CDR1 LNHDA, CDR2 SQIVND (reference sequence). Between the trimmed V and J ends, which lost 3 bases and 4 bases, there was a span of 16 bases. This CDR3 is 15 amino acids long. The DNA of the CDR3 is TGTGCCAGTAGTATGACGGGGGACCTCTGGTACGAGCAGTACTTC. Its translation: CASSMTGDLWYEQYF.

The V gene is TRBV9, the J gene TRBJ1-6; D may be TRBD1 (5 bases). Germline V gene sequence: CDR1 SGDLS, CDR2 YYNGEE. Trimming stripped 0 bases from V and 9 bases from J, with 19 bases between. The CDR3 has 17 amino acids. CDR3 DNA sequence: TGTGCCAGCAGCGTAGAGTTGGGGGGTGGTATGAGTTCACCCCTCCACTTT. Its protein product is CASSVELGGGMSSPLHF.

The J gene is TRBJ2-3, the V gene TRBV29-1, with 7 bases fitting TRBD2. Germline V gene lookup returns CDR1 SQVTM and CDR2 ANQGSEA. With 5 bases clipped from V and 0 bases from J, the junction kept 2 bases outside the gene matches. This CDR3 comprises 13 residues. The CDR3 protein is CSVRRGSTDTQYF. The CDR3 coding sequence is TGCAGCGTTAGGCGGGGGAGCACAGATACGCAGTATTTT.

The chain joins TRBV7-9 to TRBJ2-5; D unresolved. This CDR3 region has 14 residues. V was shortened by 3 bases and J by 2 bases, with 10 bases between the two germline ends. The germline V gene encodes CDR1 SEHNR and CDR2 FQNEAQ (reference sequence). CDR3: CASSFSVRQETQYF. The CDR3 DNA sequence: TGTGCCAGCAGCTTTTCGGTCAGGCAAGAGACCCAGTACTTC.

The V and J genes are TRBV7-2 and TRBJ2-7; TRBD2 agrees at 13 bases. CDR1 and CDR2 (germline): SGHTA, FQGNSA. The CDR3 extends over 16 amino acids. V was pared by 5 bases and J by 9 bases, with 13 bases of the junction left unmatched. In nucleotides, the CDR3 is TGTGCCAGCAGCCCCCGACTAGCGGGGGGACAAGGGGGGCAGTACTTC. Residues: CASSPRLAGGQGGQYF.

This chain links TRBV30 with TRBJ1-6; 7 bases line up with TRBD1. This CDR3 spans 16 amino acids. The V gene's germline CDR1 is GTSNPN and CDR2 SVGIG (reference sequence). Trimming at V came to 1 base and at J to 0 bases, leaving 3 bases not matched to a gene. The CDR3 region is CAWSGDSNSYNSPLHF. The CDR3 coding sequence is TGTGCCTGGAGTGGGGACAGCAACTCCTATAATTCACCCCTCCACTTT.

J is TRBJ2-3 and V is TRBV3-1 (or the pseudogene TRBV3-2), with 9 nucleotides matching TRBD2. Germline-derived CDR1 and CDR2 are LGHDT and YNNKEL (reference sequence). The J segment lost 2 bases and the V segment lost 6 bases, leaving 6 bases of the junction unmatched. This CDR3 spans 15 amino acids. This CDR3 reads CASRGERGATDTQYF. The CDR3 nucleotides read TGTGCCAGCAGAGGGGAGCGGGGGGCCACAGATACGCAGTATTTT.

The chain has TRBV7-9 and TRBJ2-5, with TRBD2 matching 8 bases. In germline, CDR1 is SEHNR, CDR2 FQNEAQ (reference sequence). The ends lost 5 bases at V and 7 bases at J; junction bases unmatched: 6. This CDR3 has 13 residues. The CDR3 DNA follows: TGTGCCAGCAGCCTTAGCGGGGAGGGGACCCAGTACTTC. Protein: CASSLSGEGTQYF.

The chain employs TRBV13 and TRBJ1-4; TRBD1 might be the D (5 bases). Germline CDR1 is PRHDT and CDR2 is FYEKMQ (reference sequence). CDR3 size: 14 residues. V was cut by 2 bases and J by 2 bases, with 6 bases left in between. CDR3 coding DNA: TGTGCCAGCAGCTTACGGGGGACTAATGAAAAACTGTTTTTT. This gives the protein CASSLRGTNEKLFF.

The chain combines TRBV16 with TRBJ1-5, with no clear D. This CDR3 contains 14 residues. Germline values: CDR1 KGHSY, CDR2 FQNENV. The V end was cut by 4 bases, the J end by 4 bases, with 11 bases between. CDR3 sequence: CASSRSSGNQPQHF. In nucleotides, the CDR3 is TGTGCCAGCAGCCGATCGTCAGGAAATCAGCCCCAGCATTTT.

The chain uses TRBV27 and TRBJ1-2; no firm D call. The CDR3 spans 14 residues. Germline-derived CDR1 and CDR2 are MNHEY and SMNVEV (reference sequence). V was clipped by 3 bases and J by 8 bases, with 16 bases between them. The CDR3 DNA reads TGTGCCAGCAGTTTCCTCCCGGACTCCCCGGGCTACACCTTC. Its translation is CASSFLPDSPGYTF.

The rearrangement links TRBV5-1 to TRBJ2-2; 7 bases match TRBD1. Germline CDR1 SGHRS, CDR2 YFSETQ. The CDR3 has 15 residues. Germline trimming cut 7 bases from V and 4 bases from J; bases unmatched to any gene: 10. The CDR3 region is CASQPGTDTTGELFF. CDR3 DNA sequence: TGCGCCAGCCAACCCGGGACAGATACCACCGGGGAGCTGTTTTTT.

The chain combines TRBV7-3 with TRBJ1-1; 12 nucleotides line up with TRBD1. The germline gives CDR1 SGHTA, CDR2 FQGTGA. The CDR3 runs 15 residues. The V segment lost 1 base and the J segment 4 bases; nucleotides outside the gene matches: 1. The CDR3 here is CASSLMGQGATEAFF. The DNA of the CDR3 is TGTGCCAGCAGCTTAATGGGACAGGGGGCCACTGAAGCTTTCTTT. Supplemented by reference TRBV7-3 and TRBJ1-1, the full variable domain reads GAGVSQTPSNKVTEKGKYVELRCDPISGHTALYWYRQSLGQGPEFLIYFQGTGAADDSGLPNDRFFAVRPEGSVSTLKIQRTERGDSAVYLCASSLMGQGATEAFFGQGTRLTVV.